A single sample is the source of the 5 T cell receptor beta chains below, sequenced in a study of vaccination and CD4 T cells after COVID-19. Treatment reported: approximately 11-day PBMC culture with coronavirus spike peptide pools or control peptides (ViraFEST assay). Cultured CD4+ T cell DNA was sequenced using the Oncomine TCR Beta short-read assay. TCRdb itself ran the PCR reads through MiXCR, one entry per CDR3 protein. The sample carries around 19,000 distinct CDR3 sequences, around 48% recorded once. Their cognate antigens are unknown. Specimen: CD4+ T cells from blood, cultured in vitro. These receptor sequences come from a human donor who had recovered from COVID-19.

The chain carries TRBV19 and TRBJ2-1; 7 nucleotides match TRBD2. The CDR3 is 14 residues long. Germline-derived CDR1 and CDR2 are LNHDA and SQIVND (reference sequence). V shed 2 bases and J 6 bases; nucleotides not matched to a gene: 4. The CDR3, as DNA: TGTGCCAGTAGTATAAGGGGCGGGGGCAATGAGCAGTTCTTC. Encoded protein: CASSIRGGGNEQFF.

The chain joins TRBV5-5 to TRBJ2-5; either TRBD1 or TRBD2 may supply D (6 bases each). CDR3 length equals 15 residues. V was shortened by 2 bases and J by 2 bases, with 13 bases between the two germline ends. Germline CDR1 and CDR2: SGHKS and YYEKEE (reference sequence). This CDR3 is CASSFLPGAQETQYF. In DNA, the CDR3 is TGTGCCAGCAGCTTTCTCCCGGGGGCACAAGAGACCCAGTACTTC. The full variable domain, completed using reference TRBV5-5 and TRBJ2-5, is DAGVTQSPTHLIKTRGQQVTLRCSPISGHKSVSWYQQVLGQGPQFIFQYYEKEERGRGNFPDRFSARQFPNYSSELNVNALLLGDSALYLCASSFLPGAQETQYFGPGTRLLVL.

Regarding this clonotype: Germline and junction disagree at one end, which may indicate a read error. The chain uses TRBV6-2 or TRBV6-3 and TRBJ2-7; the match to TRBD1 covers 7 bases. CDR1 is MNHEY and CDR2 is SVGEGT in the germline V gene. The length of the CDR3 is 17 residues. CDR3: CASSNPRNRGISYEQCF. CDR3 coding DNA: TGTGCCAGCAGTAACCCTCGGAACAGGGGAATCTCCTACGAGCAGTGCTTC.

There are a few counts of this clonotype. CDR3 DNA sequence: TGCAGTGCAGAGGGACTAGCGGGAGGGGTAGGGGATGAGCAGTTCTTC. Translation gives CSAEGLAGGVGDEQFF. The V gene is TRBV20-1, the J gene TRBJ2-1; TRBD2 agrees at 16 bases. Germline values: CDR1 DFQATT, CDR2 SNEGSKA (reference sequence). This CDR3 comprises 16 residues. J was trimmed by 8 bases and V by 6 bases; bases with no gene match: 10.

In this sample, this clonotype turned up a few times. The chain is built from TRBV6-2 or TRBV6-3 and TRBJ2-3; 8 bases match TRBD2. The germline gives CDR1 MNHEY, CDR2 SVGEGT. The CDR3 runs 15 residues. Trimming at V came to 5 bases and at J to 2 bases, leaving 6 bases not matched to a gene. CDR3 in amino acids: CASSPRGGSTDTQYF. DNA for the CDR3: TGTGCCAGCAGTCCCCGCGGGGGGTCCACAGATACGCAGTATTTT.